The 21 T cell receptor beta chains listed next were all sequenced from one sample in a study of post-analysis software for immune sequencing data (dated by TCRdb to between 2014 and 2017). Broad study findings and their caveats: Patients showed significantly higher frequencies than controls for five TRBV segments, among them TRBV5-6, TRBV5-1 and TRBV20-1.

Libraries were constructed by PCR. Data came from an Illumina HiSeq 2500. To reduce PCR and sequencing biases, unique molecular identifiers were incorporated into the TCR beta cDNA libraries. In-frame beta chains were kept once TCRdb had trimmed the public reads at Q25 with fastp and called clones with MiXCR. Each CDR3 protein gets just one entry, which takes the most common genes and DNA from the rows behind it. This sample gives 700,000 to 900,000 distinct CDR3 sequences in total; around 45% of them show up just once. The top ten clones comprise roughly 5% of the sample. These receptors are not linked to any known antigen. The sequencing sample was made of blood. The source is a girl aged 5 to 17 with multiple sclerosis.

The chain has TRBV7-8 and TRBJ2-1; D is uncertain. The CDR3 length is 12 residues. Germline lookup yields CDR1 SGHVS and CDR2 FQNEAQ. V gave up 1 base and J gave up 8 bases, with 6 bases separating them. The CDR3 is CASSLDSDEQFF. As DNA, the CDR3 is TGTGCCAGCAGCTTAGACTCGGATGAGCAGTTCTTC.

This clonotype was observed a handful of times. The chain has TRBV28 and TRBJ2-5, with D possibly TRBD2 on 5 matching bases. This CDR3 region has 16 residues. Trimming cost V 4 bases and J 1 base, with 16 bases left between them. Germline values: CDR1 MDHEN, CDR2 SYDVKM. This chain's CDR3 is CASSYSGRGLQETQYF. CDR3 nucleotides: TGTGCCAGCAGTTACAGCGGCAGAGGCCTCCAAGAGACCCAGTACTTC. Full variable domain (remainder filled in from reference TRBV28 and TRBJ2-5): DVKVTQSSRYLVKRTGEKVFLECVQDMDHENMFWYRQDPGLGLRLIYFSYDVKMKEKGDIPEGYSVSREKKERFSLILESASTNQTSMYLCASSYSGRGLQETQYFGPGTRLLVL.

The rearrangement links TRBV6-1 to TRBJ2-5, with D tentatively TRBD2 (5 bases). The J call may be faulty, since TRBJ2-7 better matches the DNA end. There are 14 residues in the CDR3. CDR1 is MNHNS, CDR2 SASEGT, per germline. The DNA for the CDR3 is TGTGCCAGCAAGCGAGCGGTGGATTACTACGAGCAGTACTTC. It specifies CASKRAVDYYEQYF.

This chain joins TRBV7-6 and TRBJ2-2; unclear D gene. Between the trimmed V and J ends, which lost 0 bases and 5 bases, there was a span of 7 bases. The germline V gene encodes CDR1 SGHVS and CDR2 FNYEAQ. This CDR3 is 14 amino acids long. The CDR3: CASSLAVQTGELFF. DNA of the CDR3: TGTGCCAGCAGCTTAGCGGTACAGACCGGGGAGCTGTTTTTT.

This clonotype was counted only a few times. V is TRBV6-6 and J is TRBJ2-4; 9 nucleotides match TRBD1. The tail of the sequence fits TRBJ2-7 better, so the J call may be wrong. CDR3 length: 14 amino acids. From germline, CDR1 is MNHNY and CDR2 SVGAGI (reference sequence). CDR3 region: CASSSGQGSGEQYF. The CDR3 DNA reads TGTGCCAGCAGTTCGGGACAGGGTTCGGGCGAGCAGTACTTC.

This clonotype has just a few counts. CDR3 coding DNA: TGTGCCAGCAGTAGGAGGACAGGGGAGGGGTACGAGCAGTACTTC. Its protein product is CASSRRTGEGYEQYF. The rearrangement links TRBV27 to TRBJ2-5, with TRBD1 identical over 9 bases. The DNA end lines up better with TRBJ2-7; the J call may be wrong. Germline V gives CDR1 MNHEY, CDR2 SMNVEV (reference sequence). There are 15 residues in the CDR3.

This clonotype has more than one count but fewer than ten. The chain has TRBV6-5 and TRBJ2-1, with 7 bases fitting TRBD2. This CDR3 has 15 amino acids. The ends lost 6 bases at V and 0 bases at J; junction bases unmatched: 5. CDR1 is MNHEY, CDR2 SVGAGI, per germline. CDR3 DNA: TGTGCCAGCAGCCGCAGCGGGACCTCCTACAATGAGCAGTTCTTC. This codes for CASSRSGTSYNEQFF.

V gene TRBV13 combines with J gene TRBJ2-1; TRBD2 might be the D (5 bases). The CDR3 is made up of 13 amino acids. Trimming cost V 1 base and J 12 bases, with 13 bases left between them. Germline CDR1 reads PRHDT; CDR2 reads FYEKMQ (reference sequence). The CDR3 here is CASSLDRASRQFF. The CDR3 DNA follows: TGTGCCAGCAGCTTAGATCGGGCTAGCAGGCAGTTCTTC.

This clonotype was counted a few times. This rearrangement joins TRBV6-2 or TRBV6-3 to TRBJ2-5; tentatively, D is TRBD2 (6 bases). The germline V gene has CDR1 MNHEY and CDR2 SVGEGT. Trimming pared 8 bases from V and 7 bases from J, leaving 11 bases between. This CDR3 spans 11 amino acids. This CDR3 reads CASAHGGTQYF. The CDR3 nucleotides are TGTGCCAGCGCTCACGGGGGGACCCAGTACTTC.

The V call is TRBV6-1, the J call TRBJ2-7; 12 nucleotides line up with TRBD2. The J call may be in error: the DNA end matches TRBJ2-5 better. This CDR3 is built from 16 residues. Germline CDR1 MNHNS, CDR2 SASEGT. CDR3 bases: TGTGCCAGCAGTGAAGAACCGACTAGCGGGGGCAAGACCCAGTACTTC. This gives the protein CASSEEPTSGGKTQYF.

The chain is built from TRBV29-1 and TRBJ2-5; 10 bases fit TRBD1. The junction had 6 bases not matched to a gene; V was cut back by 4 bases and J by 4 bases. The CDR3 is 14 amino acids. Germline loops: CDR1 SQVTM, CDR2 ANQGSEA. CDR3: CSVGQGASGETQYF. The CDR3 DNA reads as TGCAGCGTTGGACAGGGGGCGAGTGGAGAGACCCAGTACTTC.

V and J are TRBV9 and TRBJ2-7, with D unclear. The CDR3 is 15 residues long. Germline CDR1 and CDR2: SGDLS and YYNGEE. V gave up 0 bases and J gave up 3 bases, with 13 bases separating them. The CDR3, as DNA: TGTGCCAGCAGCGTAGGTCCAACTCAGCTCTACGAGCAGTACTTC. This gives the protein CASSVGPTQLYEQYF.

This chain joins TRBV7-9 and TRBJ1-5, with D perhaps TRBD1 (5 bases). Germline loops: CDR1 SEHNR, CDR2 FQNEAQ (reference sequence). This CDR3 contains 14 residues. V was pared by 1 base and J by 10 bases, with 14 bases between. In DNA, the CDR3 is TGTGCCAGCAGCTTAGAAGGGGACGCGGGCCCCCAGCATTTT. Translated, it gives CASSLEGDAGPQHF.

The rearrangement joins TRBV7-6 to TRBJ2-7, with 12 nucleotides matching TRBD2. CDR1 and CDR2 (germline): SGHVS, FNYEAQ. The CDR3 spans 16 residues. The trim removed 5 bases at V and 7 bases at J, leaving 12 bases unmatched. The CDR3 spells CASSNSATSGSFEQYF. CDR3 nucleotide sequence: TGTGCCAGCAGCAACAGTGCGACTAGCGGGAGTTTTGAGCAGTACTTC.

The chain links TRBV6-5 to TRBJ2-7, with 7 bases identical to TRBD1. The germline V gene encodes CDR1 MNHEY and CDR2 SVGAGI. The J segment lost 3 bases and the V segment lost 8 bases, leaving 7 bases of the junction unmatched. CDR3 length: 13 residues. The CDR3 is CASRRDRDYEQYF. As DNA, the CDR3 is TGTGCCAGCCGACGGGACAGAGACTACGAGCAGTACTTC.

This chain joins TRBV6-5 and TRBJ2-1; TRBD2 aligns across 8 bases. The CDR3 totals 21 residues. The V gene end was trimmed by 4 bases and the J gene end by 4 bases; junction bases not matched to a gene: 24. CDR1 is MNHEY and CDR2 is SVGAGI in the germline V gene. CDR3 sequence: CASSCLGPSGPNHRGYNEQFF. The CDR3 coding sequence is TGTGCCAGCAGTTGCTTGGGGCCTAGCGGGCCAAACCATAGGGGATACAATGAGCAGTTCTTC.

J is TRBJ2-5 and V is TRBV27; D uncertain. The J call is in doubt because the DNA end fits TRBJ2-7 better. This CDR3 has 13 residues. Germline CDR1 and CDR2: MNHEY and SMNVEV (reference sequence). The CDR3: CASSFGPANEQYF. The DNA for the CDR3 is TGTGCCAGCAGTTTTGGCCCCGCTAACGAGCAGTACTTC.

In this sample, this clonotype turned up many times. This chain joins TRBV7-9 and TRBJ2-1; D uncertain. CDR3 length equals 14 residues. The germline CDR1 and CDR2 sequences are SEHNR and FQNEAQ (reference sequence). Trimming removed 3 bases from V and 9 bases from J, with 15 bases in between. CDR3 protein: CASSLPTESVEQFF. In DNA form, the CDR3 reads TGTGCCAGCAGCTTGCCCACAGAGTCGGTTGAGCAGTTCTTC.

This clonotype was detected a few times. This chain joins TRBV20-1 and TRBJ2-7, with D perhaps matching TRBD2 (6 bases). The CDR3 runs to 14 residues. Germline V gives CDR1 DFQATT, CDR2 SNEGSKA (reference sequence). V lost 3 bases and J 1 base, leaving 13 bases between the germline ends. The CDR3 here is CSASQSSASYEQYF. Here the CDR3 DNA reads TGCAGTGCTAGCCAGTCTAGCGCTTCCTACGAGCAGTACTTC.

The chain has TRBV27 and TRBJ2-7; D is undetermined. Germline V gene sequence: CDR1 MNHEY, CDR2 SMNVEV (reference sequence). Trimming took off 3 bases at V and 6 bases at J, with 9 bases between the two ends. The CDR3 has 12 amino acids. The CDR3: CASSFVGGEQYF. The CDR3 DNA reads as TGTGCCAGCAGTTTTGTCGGCGGCGAGCAGTACTTC.

The J gene is TRBJ2-7, the V gene TRBV12-3 or TRBV12-4, with 10 bases that match TRBD1. CDR3 length equals 16 residues. With V trimmed by 5 bases and J by 0 bases, 7 bases remained unmatched. CDR3 coding DNA: TGTGCCAGCAGTGGCGGGACAGGGGACCGCTCCTACGAGCAGTACTTC. This encodes CASSGGTGDRSYEQYF.